These 24 T cell receptor beta chains were sequenced from one sample in a study of Ad26.COV2.S vaccination and SARS-CoV-2 variants. Libraries were prepared by immunoSEQ multiplex PCR; TCRdb keeps only in-frame clonotypes and omits some of them. The repertoire holds approximately 300,000 clones, with 85% as singletons. Noted treatment: 15 to 20 received Ad26.COV2.S at low or high dose, single or two shots; about 5 received placebo; per-sample allocation not given. Day 63 after the first vaccine or placebo injection was the time point for sampling. The specimen comprised peripheral blood, sampled in a trial of Ad26.COV2.S vaccine versus placebo. The receptors were sampled from a person between 18 and 65 years old who received the Ad26.COV2.S COVID-19 vaccine or a placebo.

The chain recombines TRBV5-1 with TRBJ1-6; 7 bases fit TRBD1. Unmatched junction bases numbered 6, after V lost 4 bases and J lost 8 bases. This CDR3 is 14 amino acids long. Germline lookup yields CDR1 SGHRS and CDR2 YFSETQ. DNA for the CDR3: TGCGCCAGCAGCCCGGACAGGTCTTATTCACCCCTCCACTTT. Encoded protein: CASSPDRSYSPLHF.

The rearrangement joins TRBV9 to TRBJ2-5, with D perhaps TRBD1 or TRBD2 (5 bases each). Deletions cut 0 bases from V and 6 bases from J, with 15 bases between. This CDR3 has 15 residues. Germline CDR1 reads SGDLS; CDR2 reads YYNGEE. The CDR3 loop reads CASSVGGGQTKTQYF. CDR3 nucleotides: TGTGCCAGCAGCGTAGGGGGCGGGCAGACGAAGACCCAGTACTTC.

This clone has a handful of counts. The chain uses TRBV2 and TRBJ2-3; TRBD1 aligns across 10 bases. V was clipped by 6 bases and J by 3 bases; unmatched bases: 3. Germline lookup yields CDR1 SNHLY and CDR2 FYNNEI. CDR3 length: 14 residues. CDR3 sequence (DNA): TGTGCCAGCAGACGGGACAGGGGTACAGATACGCAGTATTTT. Its translation: CASRRDRGTDTQYF.

V is TRBV6-5 and J is TRBJ1-5; no definite D call. V gave up 0 bases and J gave up 6 bases, with 6 bases separating them. This CDR3 contains 13 residues. CDR1 is MNHEY, CDR2 SVGAGI, per germline. CDR3 nucleotide sequence: TGTGCCAGCAGTTACTCAGTGGGTCAGCCCCAGCATTTT. Its protein is CASSYSVGQPQHF.

V gene TRBV6-2 or TRBV6-3 combines with J gene TRBJ2-3; the D gene could be TRBD1 or TRBD2 (5 bases each). CDR3 length: 15 residues. V was pared by 5 bases and J by 3 bases, with 15 bases between. CDR1 and CDR2 from the germline V gene are MNHEY and SVGEGT. CDR3 sequence (DNA): TGTGCCAGCAGTCAAATACGGGACCTAACAGATACGCAGTATTTT. It encodes CASSQIRDLTDTQYF.

The chain is built from TRBV19 and TRBJ1-6, with 8 bases matching TRBD1. CDR1 is LNHDA and CDR2 is SQIVND in the germline V gene (reference sequence). CDR3 length: 15 residues. The trim removed 3 bases at V and 10 bases at J, leaving 8 bases unmatched. The CDR3 DNA is TGTGCCAGTAGTATTAAAGACAGGGGCCAATCACCCCTCCACTTT. This encodes CASSIKDRGQSPLHF.

The V and J genes are TRBV11-2 and TRBJ1-2, with 7 bases lining up with TRBD1. The length of the CDR3 is 13 residues. Germline values: CDR1 SGHAT, CDR2 FQNNGV. J gave up 2 bases and V 6 bases, and 3 bases lay outside the gene matches. The DNA for the CDR3 is TGTGCCAGCAGGGAGGGACAGAACTATGGCTACACCTTC. Its translation: CASREGQNYGYTF. The whole variable domain, filled in from reference TRBV11-2 and TRBJ1-2, reads EAGVAQSPRYKIIEKRQSVAFWCNPISGHATLYWYQQILGQGPKLLIQFQNNGVVDDSQLPKDRFSAERLKGVDSTLKIQPAKLEDSAVYLCASREGQNYGYTFGSGTRLTVV.

The V gene is TRBV28, the J gene TRBJ2-3, with D possibly matching TRBD1 (6 bases). Germline V gene data show CDR1 as MDHEN and CDR2 as SYDVKM. V lost 7 bases and J 7 bases, leaving 21 bases between the germline ends. The CDR3 sequence is 15 residues long. CDR3 residues: CASTELDSDVNTQYF. In DNA form, the CDR3 reads TGTGCCAGCACCGAGCTGGACAGCGACGTTAATACGCAGTATTTT.

The chain has TRBV5-1 and TRBJ1-2, with D possibly being TRBD1 (5 bases). Germline loops: CDR1 SGHRS, CDR2 YFSETQ. V was shortened by 4 bases and J by 6 bases, with 10 bases between the two germline ends. The CDR3 is 12 amino acids. The chain's CDR3 is CASSEGTDGYTF. In DNA form, the CDR3 reads TGCGCCAGCAGCGAGGGGACTGATGGCTACACCTTC.

This clone was counted a single time. The chain links TRBV12-3 or TRBV12-4 to TRBJ1-1; unclear D gene. The CDR3 has 13 residues. V was trimmed by 6 bases and J by 5 bases, leaving 13 bases between them. DNA of the CDR3: TGTGCCAGCAGAACCCTAATAGGTACTGAAGCTTTCTTT. Translation: CASRTLIGTEAFF.

This chain uses TRBV6-5 with TRBJ1-3; D remains ambiguous. V gave up 2 bases and J gave up 1 base, with 9 bases separating them. Germline V lookup: CDR1 MNHEY, CDR2 SVGAGI. The length of the CDR3 is 15 residues. The CDR3 region is CASSYTRGSGNTIYF. The DNA for the CDR3 is TGTGCCAGCAGTTACACTAGAGGGTCTGGAAACACCATATATTTT.

The gene calls are TRBV19 and TRBJ2-2; D gene ambiguous. Germline lookup yields CDR1 LNHDA and CDR2 SQIVND (reference sequence). The CDR3 length is 14 residues. V shed 5 bases and J shed 2 bases, with 9 bases lying between them. The CDR3 sequence is CASSEYRNTGELFF. The DNA of the CDR3 is TGTGCCAGTAGTGAATACAGAAACACCGGGGAGCTGTTTTTT.

The rearrangement links TRBV29-1 to TRBJ1-1; D uncertain. Trimming left V 7 bases short and J 0 bases short, with 15 bases between. CDR1 is SQVTM and CDR2 is ANQGSEA in the germline V gene. CDR3 size: 14 residues. In DNA form, the CDR3 reads TGCAGCGCCCACCCAGGTGGGATGAACACTGAAGCTTTCTTT. Its translation: CSAHPGGMNTEAFF.

The chain has TRBV7-9 and TRBJ2-7; the match to TRBD2 covers 7 bases. The CDR3 loop spans 14 amino acids. Looked up from germline, CDR1 is SEHNR and CDR2 is FQNEAQ (reference sequence). The V segment lost 5 bases and the J segment 7 bases; nucleotides outside the gene matches: 11. This CDR3 reads CASSPGTTGGEQYF. The CDR3 DNA reads TGTGCCAGCAGCCCAGGGACGACCGGGGGGGAGCAGTACTTC.

The gene calls are TRBV5-6 and TRBJ2-5; TRBD1 matches at 8 bases. J gave up 5 bases and V 4 bases, and 4 bases lay outside the gene matches. The CDR3 totals 13 residues. Germline V gene lookup returns CDR1 SGHDT and CDR2 YYEEEE. CDR3 residues: CASSRQGLETQYF. The DNA for the CDR3 is TGTGCCAGCAGCAGACAGGGGCTGGAGACCCAGTACTTC.

The chain employs TRBV7-3 and TRBJ2-5, with 7 bases identical to TRBD1. V was clipped by 0 bases and J by 5 bases; unmatched bases: 3. CDR3 size: 14 residues. The germline V gene has CDR1 SGHTA and CDR2 FQGTGA. The CDR3 sequence: CASSLTGQRETQYF. The CDR3 bases are TGTGCCAGCAGCTTAACGGGACAGCGGGAGACCCAGTACTTC.

This chain links TRBV6-5 with TRBJ1-1; D is unclear. The CDR3 sequence is 15 residues long. Deletions cut 5 bases from V and 0 bases from J, with 13 bases between. Germline CDR1 MNHEY, CDR2 SVGAGI. CDR3 residues: CASSLLPVMNTEAFF. Here the CDR3 DNA reads TGTGCCAGCAGTCTTCTACCGGTAATGAACACTGAAGCTTTCTTT.

The chain uses TRBV11-3 and TRBJ1-2; TRBD1 is a possible D gene (5 bases). CDR3 length equals 17 residues. The V end was cut by 4 bases, the J end by 4 bases, with 22 bases between. Germline lookup yields CDR1 SGHNT and CDR2 YENEEA. This CDR3 reads CASSSNPLWQGSYGYTF. DNA for the CDR3: TGTGCCAGCAGCTCTAACCCACTTTGGCAGGGTTCCTATGGCTACACCTTC. The entire variable domain, with the rest obtained from reference TRBV11-3 and TRBJ1-2, is as follows: EAGVVQSPRYKIIEKKQPVAFWCNPISGHNTLYWYLQNLGQGPELLIRYENEEAVDDSQLPKDRFSAERLKGVDSTLKIQPAELGDSAVYLCASSSNPLWQGSYGYTFGSGTRLTVV.

The chain combines TRBV25-1 with TRBJ1-4; 7 bases match TRBD1. The CDR3 runs to 15 residues. The J segment lost 3 bases and the V segment lost 6 bases, leaving 7 bases of the junction unmatched. CDR1 and CDR2 from the germline V gene are MGHDK and SYGVNS. Here the CDR3 DNA reads TGTGCCAGCAGGGAGACAGGGAAGTCTAATGAAAAACTGTTTTTT. It yields the protein CASRETGKSNEKLFF.

The V call is TRBV6-1, the J call TRBJ1-6, with D tentatively TRBD1 (6 bases). V lost 2 bases and J 7 bases, leaving 12 bases between the germline ends. This CDR3 has 15 residues. Germline CDR1 MNHNS, CDR2 SASEGT. As DNA, the CDR3 is TGTGCCAGCAGTGAATATAGGGGGGGGAATTCACCCCTCCACTTT. Amino acid sequence: CASSEYRGGNSPLHF.

This rearrangement joins TRBV19 to TRBJ1-2; TRBD1 matches 7 bases. V gave up 5 bases and J gave up 5 bases; unmatched junction bases: 14. Looked up from germline, CDR1 is LNHDA and CDR2 is SQIVND (reference sequence). CDR3 length: 16 residues. The CDR3 loop is CASSSSQWTGGYGYTF. The DNA for the CDR3 is TGTGCCAGTAGTTCAAGCCAGTGGACAGGTGGTTATGGCTACACCTTC.

The V gene is TRBV19, the J gene TRBJ2-7; a possible D gene is TRBD1 (6 bases). The CDR3 is made up of 13 amino acids. V lost 6 bases to trimming and J lost 4 bases, with 13 bases between them. Germline V gene lookup returns CDR1 LNHDA and CDR2 SQIVND (reference sequence). Here the CDR3 reads CASSEARGYEQYF. CDR3 DNA sequence: TGTGCCAGTAGCGAGGCCAGGGGTTACGAGCAGTACTTC. Full variable domain (rest looked up from reference TRBV19 and TRBJ2-7): DGGITQSPKYLFRKEGQNVTLSCEQNLNHDAMYWYRQDPGQGLRLIYYSQIVNDFQKGDIAEGYSVSREKKESFPLTVTSAQKNPTAFYLCASSEARGYEQYFGPGTRLTVT.

CDR3 coding DNA: TGTGCCAGCAGCAACCCGACGGGCCGGGAGACCCAGTACTTC. Its protein product is CASSNPTGRETQYF. J is TRBJ2-5 and V is TRBV11-3; D unresolved. The CDR3 has 14 residues. V lost 5 bases to trimming and J lost 5 bases, with 15 bases between them. Germline CDR1 reads SGHNT; CDR2 reads YENEEA.

A single count supports this clone. V and J are TRBV7-9 and TRBJ2-7, with D perhaps matching TRBD1 (5 bases). Trimming removed 5 bases from V and 0 bases from J, with 11 bases in between. The CDR3 covers 14 residues. The germline V gene encodes CDR1 SEHNR and CDR2 FQNEAQ (reference sequence). CDR3 sequence reads: CASSRQSSSYEQYF. Here the CDR3 DNA reads TGTGCCAGCAGCCGACAGTCCAGCTCCTACGAGCAGTACTTC.